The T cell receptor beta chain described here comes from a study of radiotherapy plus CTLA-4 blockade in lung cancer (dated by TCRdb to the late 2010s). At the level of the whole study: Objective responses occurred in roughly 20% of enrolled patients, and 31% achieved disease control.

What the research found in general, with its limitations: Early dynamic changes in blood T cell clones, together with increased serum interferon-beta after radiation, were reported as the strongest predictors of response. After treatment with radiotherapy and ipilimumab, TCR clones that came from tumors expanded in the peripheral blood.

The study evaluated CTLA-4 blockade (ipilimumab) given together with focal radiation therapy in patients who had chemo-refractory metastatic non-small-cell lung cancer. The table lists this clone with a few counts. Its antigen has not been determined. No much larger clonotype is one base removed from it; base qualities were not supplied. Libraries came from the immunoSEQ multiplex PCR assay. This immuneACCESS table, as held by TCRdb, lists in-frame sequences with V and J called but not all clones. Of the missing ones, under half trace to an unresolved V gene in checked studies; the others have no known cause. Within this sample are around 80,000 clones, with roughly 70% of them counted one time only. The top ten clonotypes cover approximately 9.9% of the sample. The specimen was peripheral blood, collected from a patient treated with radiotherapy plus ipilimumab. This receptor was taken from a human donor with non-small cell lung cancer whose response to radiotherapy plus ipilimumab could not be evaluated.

The bases read TGCGCCAGCAGTGAGCGGAGCCCTTACAATGAGCAGTTCTTC. It specifies CASSERSPYNEQFF. This chain joins TRBV5-1 to TRBJ2-1, with TRBD2 as a weak D call on 5 bases. Taken from cysteine to phenylalanine, the CDR3 has 14 residues. Only the CDR3 region is kept as DNA, spanning 42 bases read in frame from base 1. In the germline V gene, CDR1 corresponds to SGHRS and CDR2 to YFSETQ. V gives up 5 bases and J gives up 4 bases, and the segment between their germline ends measures 13 bases. When the CDR3 is completed using the reference TRBV5-1 and TRBJ2-1 genes on either side, the full variable domain is KAGVTQTPRYLIKTRGQQVTLSCSPISGHRSVSWYQQTPGQGLQFLFEYFSETQRNKGNFPGRFSGRQFSNSRSEMNVSTLELGDSALYLCASSERSPYNEQFFGPGTRLTVL.